This entry lists 3 T cell receptor beta chains sequenced from one sample in a study of cytomegalovirus exposure and HLA in healthy donors. Sequenced by immunoSEQ multiplex PCR; TCRdb stores in-frame clones only, minus some. The top ten clones hold roughly 1.2% of a sample with 150,000 to 200,000 clones, roughly 77% of them seen once. Sequencing was carried out using PBMCs. The source of these receptors is a woman in her thirties in good health and CMV-seronegative.

The count of this clone is one. The chain uses TRBV6-5 and TRBJ2-5; weak D call: TRBD1 (5 bases). V dropped 2 bases and J dropped 4 bases, with 11 bases sitting between them. In germline, CDR1 is MNHEY, CDR2 SVGAGI. The CDR3 is 14 amino acids. As DNA, the CDR3 is TGTGCCAGCAGTTACAGTCTTCAGGGAGAGACCCAGTACTTC. This translates into CASSYSLQGETQYF.

The chain is built from TRBV10-1 and TRBJ2-1, with TRBD1 matching over 8 bases. Germline-derived CDR1 and CDR2 are WNHNN and SYGVQD (reference sequence). V lost 2 bases, J lost 3 bases, and 6 bases stayed unmatched. The CDR3 loop spans 16 amino acids. In nucleotides, the CDR3 is TGCGCCAGCAGTGAGGTTAGAGACAGGGGCTACAATGAGCAGTTCTTC. Protein sequence: CASSEVRDRGYNEQFF.

The gene calls are TRBV11-2 and TRBJ1-5; 12 positions agree with TRBD1. Germline assignment: CDR1 SGHAT and CDR2 FQNNGV. Trimming at V came to 3 bases and at J to 6 bases, leaving 12 bases not matched to a gene. The CDR3 is made up of 18 amino acids. Here the CDR3 reads CASSLGQGARWNGQPQHF. The CDR3 DNA follows: TGTGCCAGCAGCTTGGGACAGGGGGCGCGATGGAACGGTCAGCCCCAGCATTTT.